Described below is a single T cell receptor beta chain sequence and its context. Its antigen is as yet unknown. These data belong to a study of cytomegalovirus exposure and HLA in healthy donors. The CDR3 extends over 11 amino acids. V was shortened by 3 bases and J by 4 bases, with 6 bases between the two germline ends. Germline V gene lookup returns CDR1 SQVTM and CDR2 ANQGSEA. Only in-frame clones appear in the TCRdb table, and some are missing; sequencing was by immunoSEQ multiplex PCR. The repertoire holds around 110,000 clones, with around 89% as singletons. Study-wide findings and caveats: In vitro confirmation showed three CMV-associated chains to be CMV antigen specific. The study found most TCR sequences rare, yet found some public TCRs in many donors. Subsequent analysis showed first-cohort TCR clusters tending to co-occur in 120 validation repertoires. High specificity and sensitivity for cytomegalovirus status were reported for the classifier.

The sequence was obtained from a young woman in good health and CMV-seropositive. Sequencing was done on a sample of PBMCs. V and J are TRBV29-1 and TRBJ2-5; possible D gene TRBD1, 5 bases. CDR3 amino acids: CSVDRAETQYF. The CDR3, as DNA: TGCAGCGTTGACAGGGCAGAGACCCAGTACTTC.